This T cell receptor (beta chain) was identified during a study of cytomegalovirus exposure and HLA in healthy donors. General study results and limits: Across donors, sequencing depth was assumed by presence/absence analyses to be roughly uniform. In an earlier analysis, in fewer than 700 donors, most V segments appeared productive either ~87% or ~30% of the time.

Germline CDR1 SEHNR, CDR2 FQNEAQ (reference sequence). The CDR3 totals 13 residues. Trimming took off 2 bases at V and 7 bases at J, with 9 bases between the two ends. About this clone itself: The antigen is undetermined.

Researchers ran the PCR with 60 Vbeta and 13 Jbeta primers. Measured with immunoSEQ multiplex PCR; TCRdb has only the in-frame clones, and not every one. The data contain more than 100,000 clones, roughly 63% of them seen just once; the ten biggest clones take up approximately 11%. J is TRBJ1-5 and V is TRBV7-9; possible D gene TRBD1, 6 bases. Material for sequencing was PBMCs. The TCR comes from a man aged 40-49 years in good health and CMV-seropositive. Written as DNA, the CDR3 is TGTGCCAGCAGCTTAACAGGGACGCAGCCCCAGCATTTT. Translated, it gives CASSLTGTQPQHF. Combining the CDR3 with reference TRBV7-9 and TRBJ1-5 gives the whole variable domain DTGVSQNPRHKITKRGQNVTFRCDPISEHNRLYWYRQTLGQGPEFLTYFQNEAQLEKSRLLSDRFSAERPKGSFSTLEIQRTEQGDSAMYLCASSLTGTQPQHFGDGTRLSIL.